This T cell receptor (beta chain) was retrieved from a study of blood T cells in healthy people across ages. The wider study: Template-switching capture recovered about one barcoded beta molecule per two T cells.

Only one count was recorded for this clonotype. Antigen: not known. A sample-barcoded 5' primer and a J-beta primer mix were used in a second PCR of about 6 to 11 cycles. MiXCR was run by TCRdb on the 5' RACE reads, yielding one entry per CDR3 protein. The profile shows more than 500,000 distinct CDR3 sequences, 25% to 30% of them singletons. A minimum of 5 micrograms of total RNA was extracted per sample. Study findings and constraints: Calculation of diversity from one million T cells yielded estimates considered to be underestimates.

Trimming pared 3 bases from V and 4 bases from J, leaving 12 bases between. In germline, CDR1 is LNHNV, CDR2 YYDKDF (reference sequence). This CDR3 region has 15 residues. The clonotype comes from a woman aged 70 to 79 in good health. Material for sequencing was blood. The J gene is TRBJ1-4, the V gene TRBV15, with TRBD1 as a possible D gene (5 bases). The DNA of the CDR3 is TGTGCCACCAGCAGTGGGGGATGGGGTAATGAAAAACTGTTTTTT. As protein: CATSSGGWGNEKLFF.